This paragraph covers one T cell receptor beta chain sequence. Authors' analysis steps: Amplification from reference gene primers served as the basis for estimated nucleated cell counts. Sequenced by immunoSEQ multiplex PCR; TCRdb stores in-frame clones only, minus some. V, J and clone size are those of that table, while D and trimming were read from the DNA. Among roughly 420,000 clones listed, 85% to 90% were seen once. The data stem from a study of blood T cell repertoires in COVID-19. Germline V gene sequence: CDR1 LGHDT, CDR2 YNNKEL (reference sequence). The CDR3 sequence is 14 residues long. The V and J ends lost 2 bases and 5 bases respectively, with 12 bases between them.

This chain links TRBV3-1 (or the pseudogene TRBV3-2) with TRBJ1-1; TRBD1 might be the D (6 bases). The sample consisted of PBMCs or T cells enriched from blood (not recorded which). This TCR derives from a woman in her twenties or thirties with acute COVID-19. The CDR3, as DNA: TGTGCCAGCAGCCAACGGGGTCAGGGGACTGAAGCTTTCTTT. Translated, it gives CASSQRGQGTEAFF.